This T cell receptor beta chain was sequenced for a study of blood T cell repertoires in COVID-19 (dated by TCRdb to 2018 to 2020). For the study in its entirety: Samples covering the acute and convalescent phases of COVID-19 were provided by collaborators in the United States, Italy and Spain. The material from the prospective study consisted of cDNA or gDNA derived from T cells, B-cell-depleted T cells, or PBMCs. Subjects who had been exposed to COVID-19, were actively infected with it, or had recovered from it provided the deeply sampled blood TCRbeta repertoires that made up the dataset. The repertoires were released in a freely available public database intended as a resource for research on the immune response to SARS-CoV-2. Samples were obtained from the ongoing ImmuneRACE study (first 160 participants) and from about 1,300 subjects provided by 6 global collaborators. Nearly every sample came with metadata listing a de-identified subject ID, COVID-19 status, age in years and sex. Where HLA class I and class II types were available, the types were taken from metadata supplied by the sample provider, not from assay-based typing.

A remark on this clone: This clone's antigen is unknown. The input lacks base qualities; no much larger clone sits a single base away.

Findings and caveats that apply to the study as a whole: How much clinical and demographic metadata was included differed by source and by participant, and the metadata was provided uncurated.

TCRbeta CDR3 regions were amplified from genomic DNA by means of the immunoSEQ Assay, a bias-controlled multiplex PCR. In the original analysis: Nucleated cell counts per sample were estimated from amplification of reference gene primers within the assay. To quantify the absolute abundance of each unique TCRbeta CDR3 rearrangement, sequence reads were collapsed and filtered. Productive Simpson clonality was computed per sample as the square root of Simpson's diversity index over productive rearrangements. TCRdb's version of the immuneACCESS table is confined to in-frame rearrangements and falls short of the full clone set. An unresolved V gene accounts for under half of the shortfall where checked; the remainder is of unknown origin. The DNA gave D and trimming, while V, J and clone size come from that table. This sample lists over 150,000 clones; 80% to 85% were detected once. 6.5% to 9% of the sample is held by the ten biggest clonotypes.

One collaborating source in Seattle enrolled patients during active infection and followed them longitudinally through the course of disease. Whole blood was collected in K2EDTA tubes by collaborating institutions according to the institutions' own protocols. For TCRbeta analysis, collaborators shipped samples as frozen whole blood, isolated PBMCs, or DNA extracted from either of those sample types. For CDR1 and CDR2, the germline V gene lists SGHAT and FQNNGV. The V end gives up 5 bases and the J end 2 bases, leaving 2 bases in the junction not matched to a gene. The cysteine opens and the phenylalanine closes a CDR3 of 13 amino acids. The kept DNA is CDR3 alone, 39 bases in frame from the first base.

Sequenced: peripheral blood. The TCR was taken from a woman aged 35 to 49 with COVID-19, enrolled during active disease. The chain couples TRBV11-2 to TRBJ1-2, and 7 junction bases match TRBD1. The sequenced DNA: TGTGCCAGCAGCCGGACAGGAAACTATGGCTACACCTTC. It translates as CASSRTGNYGYTF.